Presented here are 8 T cell receptor beta chains from one specimen sequenced in a study of T cells in Graves' hyperthyroidism and ophthalmopathy. The CDR3 regions of TCR beta were amplified from RNA transcripts. RT-PCR in the first round (using the HTBI primer set) targeted the TCR CDR3. One entry per CDR3 protein results from TCRdb running MiXCR on the multiplex PCR reads. This sample has hundreds of thousands of distinct CDR3 sequences, with around 13% found just once. What was sequenced was blood. The receptors stem from a woman aged 18-29 years with Graves' hyperthyroidism.

This clonotype was counted between two and nine times. The rearrangement uses TRBV5-1 and TRBJ2-1; D gene uncertain. This CDR3 is built from 14 residues. CDR1 SGHRS and CDR2 YFSETQ come from the germline V gene. The V end was cut by 4 bases, the J end by 3 bases, with 11 bases between. The CDR3 spells CASSEEQIYNEQFF. The CDR3 bases are TGCGCCAGCAGCGAGGAACAGATCTACAATGAGCAGTTCTTC.

This clonotype was detected many times. V is TRBV11-2 and J is TRBJ2-1; D gene unclear. This CDR3 is 13 amino acids long. With 5 bases removed from V and 4 bases from J, the gap between germline ends came to 9 bases. In germline, CDR1 is SGHAT, CDR2 FQNNGV. The chain's CDR3 is CASSPDEYNEQFF. In DNA form, the CDR3 reads TGTGCCAGCAGCCCCGATGAATACAATGAGCAGTTCTTC.

This clonotype was counted many times. The J gene is TRBJ2-7, the V gene TRBV11-2; no definite D call. V was cut by 4 bases and J by 6 bases, with 7 bases left in between. This CDR3 comprises 11 residues. CDR1 and CDR2 from the germline V gene are SGHAT and FQNNGV. CDR3 bases: TGTGCCAGCAGCTCGGCCGGCGAGCAGTACTTC. Protein: CASSSAGEQYF. Full variable domain (remainder filled in from reference TRBV11-2 and TRBJ2-7): EAGVAQSPRYKIIEKRQSVAFWCNPISGHATLYWYQQILGQGPKLLIQFQNNGVVDDSQLPKDRFSAERLKGVDSTLKIQPAKLEDSAVYLCASSSAGEQYFGPGTRLTVT.

This clonotype has only a few counts. This chain uses TRBV3-1 with TRBJ1-1; D is uncertain. The V gene's germline CDR1 is LGHDT and CDR2 YNNKEL (reference sequence). The V gene lost 0 bases and the J gene lost 3 bases, with 11 bases spanning the gap. The CDR3 consists of 15 residues. As DNA, the CDR3 is TGTGCCAGCAGCCAAGAACTGGGTGTCCACACTGAAGCTTTCTTT. Protein product: CASSQELGVHTEAFF.

This chain joins TRBV27 and TRBJ2-3, with a tentative D call TRBD2 (6 bases). The V and J ends lost 5 bases and 3 bases respectively, with 18 bases between them. There are 16 residues in the CDR3. From germline, CDR1 is MNHEY and CDR2 SMNVEV (reference sequence). DNA for the CDR3: TGTGCCAGCAGTCTATATGGGACTGGTGAAACAGATACGCAGTATTTT. It specifies CASSLYGTGETDTQYF.

This clonotype was detected ten times or more. The chain has TRBV9 and TRBJ2-1; 11 nucleotides match TRBD2. V was pared by 1 base and J by 6 bases, with 6 bases of the junction left unmatched. Germline V lookup: CDR1 SGDLS, CDR2 YYNGEE. There are 16 residues in the CDR3. CDR3 loop: CASSVRTLAGVNEQFF. The DNA for the CDR3 is TGTGCCAGCAGCGTACGAACACTAGCGGGGGTCAATGAGCAGTTCTTC.

This clonotype was found many times. J is TRBJ2-5 and V is TRBV20-1; D might be TRBD2 (6 bases). Deletions cut 0 bases from V and 8 bases from J, with 13 bases between. CDR1 is DFQATT, CDR2 SNEGSKA, per germline (reference sequence). The CDR3 contains 13 residues. The CDR3 DNA sequence: TGCAGTGCTAGAGATTTTACAGGACTAACCCAGTACTTC. Protein product: CSARDFTGLTQYF.

V usage is TRBV19 and J usage is TRBJ2-7; 10 positions match TRBD2. Germline assignment: CDR1 LNHDA and CDR2 SQIVND (reference sequence). The CDR3 is 15 residues long. The V and J ends lost 4 bases and 4 bases, in that order; junction bases with no gene match: 7. CDR3 amino acids: CASSRTSGREYEQYF. In DNA form, the CDR3 reads TGTGCCAGTAGTAGGACTAGCGGAAGAGAATACGAGCAGTACTTC.